These 16 T cell receptor beta chains share one sample of origin, sequenced in a study of neoadjuvant anti-PD-1 for oral cavity cancer (dated by TCRdb to about 2021). The library was produced with the immunoSEQ multiplex PCR assay. TCRdb obtained this table from immuneACCESS and retained in-frame rearrangements with V and J assigned. These tables miss some clones; where compared with another copy, unresolved V genes account for less than half of the shortfall, and the remainder is unexplained. The sample profile shows tens of thousands of clones; 70% to 90% of them were found once. Around 2.8% of the sample is in the top ten clones. Interpreted using the paper, the time point label stands for: after neoadjuvant nivolumab, at surgical resection. The sequencing here drew on PBMCs, taken after nivolumab (anti-PD-1) treatment. These receptors all come from a person aged 40 to 85 with oral cavity squamous cell carcinoma.

This clone was counted a few times. This chain joins TRBV28 and TRBJ1-1; 8 bases fit TRBD1. This CDR3 has 14 residues. CDR1 is MDHEN and CDR2 is SYDVKM in the germline V gene. V trimming: 5 bases; J trimming: 4 bases; junction bases outside the gene matches: 6. The CDR3 DNA sequence: TGTGCCAGCAGTCACGGACAGGGAACCACTGAAGCTTTCTTT. It is translated as CASSHGQGTTEAFF.

This clone occurred once. J is TRBJ2-3 and V is TRBV5-4; TRBD2 agrees at 7 bases. Germline V CDR1 and CDR2: SGHNT, YYREEE (reference sequence). J gave up 4 bases and V 4 bases, and 9 bases lay outside the gene matches. The CDR3 is made up of 15 amino acids. CDR3 protein: CASSPSGAQADTQYF. CDR3 nucleotides: TGTGCCAGCAGCCCCAGCGGGGCCCAGGCAGATACGCAGTATTTT.

The CDR3 spells CASSFQGVGGTQYF. In DNA form, the CDR3 reads TGTGCCAGCAGCTTCCAGGGGGTCGGCGGTACGCAGTATTTT. The rearrangement uses TRBV9 and TRBJ2-3; 7 bases map to TRBD1. The CDR3 contains 14 residues. The germline V gene has CDR1 SGDLS and CDR2 YYNGEE. J lost 8 bases, V lost 4 bases, and 10 bases had no gene match.

The V and J genes are TRBV10-3 and TRBJ2-7, with 8 bases that match TRBD1. The germline CDR1 and CDR2 sequences are ENHRY and SYGVKD. CDR3 length equals 14 residues. J lost 3 bases, V lost 5 bases, and 6 bases had no gene match. This CDR3 reads CAISTDRGDYEQYF. The CDR3 nucleotides are TGTGCCATCAGTACAGACAGGGGTGACTACGAGCAGTACTTC.

This clone was detected only once. V and J are TRBV6-1 and TRBJ2-1, with 9 nucleotides matching TRBD2. The CDR3 contains 16 residues. Germline loops: CDR1 MNHNS, CDR2 SASEGT. Losses at the gene ends were 4 bases for V and 6 bases for J; bases not matched to a gene: 10. The CDR3: CASSATGGRAGNEQFF. The CDR3 DNA reads as TGTGCCAGCAGTGCCACTGGCGGGAGGGCCGGCAATGAGCAGTTCTTC.

The CDR3 here is CASTLSRLSTDTQYF. In nucleotides, the CDR3 is TGTGCCAGCACTCTTAGCAGACTTTCCACAGATACGCAGTATTTT. The chain joins TRBV28 to TRBJ2-3, with no clear D. V lost 7 bases and J lost 2, with 16 bases in between. CDR1 MDHEN and CDR2 SYDVKM come from the germline V gene. The CDR3 loop spans 15 amino acids.

In this sample, this clone turned up a few times. The chain combines TRBV7-9 with TRBJ2-3; 7 bases line up with TRBD2. CDR1 SEHNR and CDR2 FQNEAQ come from the germline V gene (reference sequence). The V segment lost 4 bases and the J segment 0 bases; nucleotides outside the gene matches: 1. The CDR3 consists of 14 residues. The CDR3 loop reads CASSYGGSTDTQYF. The DNA of the CDR3 is TGTGCCAGCAGCTACGGGGGGAGCACAGATACGCAGTATTTT.

The chain links TRBV4-2 to TRBJ2-1; D is ambiguous. The CDR3 is made up of 15 amino acids. Trimming took off 1 base at V and 0 bases at J, with 7 bases between the two ends. The germline V gene encodes CDR1 LGHNA and CDR2 YNFKEQ. Here the CDR3 reads CASSQGQSSYNEQFF. CDR3 DNA sequence: TGTGCCAGCAGCCAAGGTCAGAGCTCCTACAATGAGCAGTTCTTC.

V usage is TRBV9 and J usage is TRBJ1-5, with unresolved D. From germline, CDR1 is SGDLS and CDR2 YYNGEE. The CDR3 spans 17 residues. V lost 0 bases to trimming and J lost 10 bases, with 23 bases between them. This CDR3 reads CASSVDGSWPPKGPQHF. CDR3 bases: TGTGCCAGCAGCGTAGACGGCAGCTGGCCCCCTAAAGGACCCCAGCATTTT.

In this sample, this clone turned up once. This chain links TRBV25-1 with TRBJ1-1, with D unresolved. With 1 base removed from V and 1 base from J, the gap between germline ends came to 4 bases. CDR3 length: 13 amino acids. Germline V lookup: CDR1 MGHDK, CDR2 SYGVNS. The CDR3 loop is CASSEWTNTEAFF. The CDR3 DNA reads as TGTGCCAGCAGTGAATGGACGAACACTGAAGCTTTCTTT.

This chain links TRBV7-8 with TRBJ2-3, with 7 nucleotides matching TRBD2. V was pared by 5 bases and J by 2 bases, with 10 bases of the junction left unmatched. Germline values: CDR1 SGHVS, CDR2 FQNEAQ. The CDR3 has 16 amino acids. The CDR3: CASSLRTRGPTDTQYF. The CDR3 DNA follows: TGTGCCAGCAGCCTTAGGACTAGGGGCCCCACAGATACGCAGTATTTT.

This chain links TRBV9 with TRBJ1-1, with D maybe TRBD1 (5 bases). Germline assignment: CDR1 SGDLS and CDR2 YYNGEE. The CDR3 length is 13 residues. V was shortened by 0 bases and J by 3 bases, with 6 bases between the two germline ends. In nucleotides, the CDR3 is TGTGCCAGCAGCGTAGGGGGACACACTGAAGCTTTCTTT. Translated, it gives CASSVGGHTEAFF.

In its sample, this clone was seen once. The CDR3 coding sequence is TGTGCCAGTAGTACGTCTGGGGGTGGGGTAACTGAAGCTTTCTTT. It encodes CASSTSGGGVTEAFF. The chain employs TRBV19 and TRBJ1-1; possible D gene TRBD1, 5 bases. CDR3 size: 15 residues. Looked up from germline, CDR1 is LNHDA and CDR2 is SQIVND (reference sequence). Trimming removed 4 bases from V and 5 bases from J, with 17 bases in between.

The gene calls are TRBV10-1 and TRBJ1-2; D not resolved. Germline assignment: CDR1 WNHNN and CDR2 SYGVQD (reference sequence). V lost 1 base and J 8 bases, leaving 11 bases between the germline ends. This CDR3 has 13 amino acids. The DNA of the CDR3 is TGCGCCAGCAGTGAGTACGAAAGAGGAGGCTACACCTTC. This codes for CASSEYERGGYTF.

This clone was counted between two and nine times. The rearrangement links TRBV7-9 to TRBJ2-4, with 14 nucleotides matching TRBD2. Losses at the gene ends were 4 bases for V and 6 bases for J; bases not matched to a gene: 8. In germline, CDR1 is SEHNR, CDR2 FQNEAQ (reference sequence). This CDR3 is built from 17 residues. Written as DNA, the CDR3 is TGTGCCAGCAGCTCCAGGACTAGCGGGAGGCAAGGAAACATTCAGTACTTC. Translated, it gives CASSSRTSGRQGNIQYF.

There are a few counts of this clone. This chain uses TRBV27 with TRBJ2-7, with a possible D match to TRBD1 (5 bases). From germline, CDR1 is MNHEY and CDR2 SMNVEV (reference sequence). CDR3 size: 15 residues. Trimming stripped 5 bases from V and 2 bases from J, with 16 bases between. DNA of the CDR3: TGTGCCAGCAGTGAAAGGGGTGCCCGAACCTACGAGCAGTACTTC. Translated, it gives CASSERGARTYEQYF.